Below, one T cell receptor beta chain is given with its context. Its antigen is undetermined. The data stem from a study of T and B cells in COVID-19 patients. Study at large: Recovered patients mostly had mild to moderate COVID-19 managed as outpatients. Of 20 active-infection patients, 15 to 18 carried comorbidities linked to unfavorable COVID-19 outcome. Notes on the study in general: Patients with COVID-19 reportedly showed strongly skewed T cell receptor beta variable and joining gene usage. No sequencing was yet done of CD4+, regulatory or CD8+ subsets, or of SARS-CoV-2-responsive or tetramer+ sorted cells.

TRB rearrangements were amplified by multiplex PCR with BIOMED2 TRB-A/B primers. TCRdb reanalysed the multiplex PCR reads using MiXCR and keeps one entry per CDR3 protein. The top ten hold around 4.5% of the sample, which has more than 15,000 distinct CDR3 sequences, under 30% seen once. Each TRB amplification used roughly 250-550 ng of genomic DNA from blood. CDR3 length equals 15 residues. With V trimmed by 3 bases and J by 4 bases, 3 bases remained unmatched. Germline V gene lookup returns CDR1 SGHAT and CDR2 FQDESV (reference sequence). The sequence was collected from a human donor who had recovered from COVID-19. What was sequenced was blood. This chain connects TRBV11-1 to TRBJ2-1; 10 nucleotides agree with TRBD1. The CDR3 DNA reads TGTGCCAGCAGCTTTGGACAGGGGGAGTACAATGAGCAGTTCTTC. It translates to CASSFGQGEYNEQFF. Combining the CDR3 with reference TRBV11-1 and TRBJ2-1 gives the whole variable domain EAEVAQSPRYKITEKSQAVAFWCDPISGHATLYWYRQILGQGPELLVQFQDESVVDDSQLPKDRFSAERLKGVDSTLKIQPAELGDSAMYLCASSFGQGEYNEQFFGPGTRLTVL.